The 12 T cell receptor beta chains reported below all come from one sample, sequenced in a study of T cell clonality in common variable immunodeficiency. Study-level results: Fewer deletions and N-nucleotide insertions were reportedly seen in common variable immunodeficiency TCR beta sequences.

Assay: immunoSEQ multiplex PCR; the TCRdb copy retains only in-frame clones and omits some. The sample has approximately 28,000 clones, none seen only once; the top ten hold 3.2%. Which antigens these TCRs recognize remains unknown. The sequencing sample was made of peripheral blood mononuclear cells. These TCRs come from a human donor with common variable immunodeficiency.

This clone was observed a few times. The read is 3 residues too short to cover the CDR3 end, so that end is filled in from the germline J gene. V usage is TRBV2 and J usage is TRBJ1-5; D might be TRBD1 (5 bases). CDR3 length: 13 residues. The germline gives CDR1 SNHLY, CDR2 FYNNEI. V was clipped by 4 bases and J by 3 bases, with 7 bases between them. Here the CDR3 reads CASSAGFNQPQHF. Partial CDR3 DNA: TGTGCCAGCAGTGCAGGGTTCAATCAGCCC.

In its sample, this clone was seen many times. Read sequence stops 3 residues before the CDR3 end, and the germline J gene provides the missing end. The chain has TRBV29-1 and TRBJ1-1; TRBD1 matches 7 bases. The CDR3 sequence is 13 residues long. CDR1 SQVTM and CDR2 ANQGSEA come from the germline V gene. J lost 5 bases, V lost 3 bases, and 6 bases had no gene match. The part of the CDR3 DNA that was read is TGCAGCGTTGATCAGGGGGTAAAGACTGAA. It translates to CSVDQGVKTE. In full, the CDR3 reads CSVDQGVKTEAFF.

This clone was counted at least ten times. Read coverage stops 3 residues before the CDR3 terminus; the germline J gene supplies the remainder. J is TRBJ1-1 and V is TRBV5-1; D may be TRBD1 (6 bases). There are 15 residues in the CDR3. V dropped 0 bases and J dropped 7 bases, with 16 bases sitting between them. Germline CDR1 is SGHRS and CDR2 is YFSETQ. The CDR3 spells CASSLVRGGPDEAFF. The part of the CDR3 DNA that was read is TGCGCCAGCAGCTTGGTCCGTGGGGGCCCCGATGAA.

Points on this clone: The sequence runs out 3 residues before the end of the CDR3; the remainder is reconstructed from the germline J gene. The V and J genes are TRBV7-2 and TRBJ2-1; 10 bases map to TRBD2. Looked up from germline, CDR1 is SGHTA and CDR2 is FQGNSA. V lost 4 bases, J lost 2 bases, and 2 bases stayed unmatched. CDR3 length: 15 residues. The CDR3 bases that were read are TGTGCCAGCAGCTCTAGCGGGAGTACCTACAATGAG. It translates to CASSSSGSTYNE. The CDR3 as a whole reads CASSSSGSTYNEQFF.

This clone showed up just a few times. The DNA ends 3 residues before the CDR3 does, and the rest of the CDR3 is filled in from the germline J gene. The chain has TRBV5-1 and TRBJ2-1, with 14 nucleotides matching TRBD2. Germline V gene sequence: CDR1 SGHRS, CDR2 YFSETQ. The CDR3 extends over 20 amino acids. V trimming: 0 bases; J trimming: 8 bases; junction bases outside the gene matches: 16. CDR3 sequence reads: CASSLAFEDPATSGRDEQFF. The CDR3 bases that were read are TGCGCCAGCAGCTTGGCCTTCGAGGATCCGGCGACTAGCGGGAGGGATGAG.

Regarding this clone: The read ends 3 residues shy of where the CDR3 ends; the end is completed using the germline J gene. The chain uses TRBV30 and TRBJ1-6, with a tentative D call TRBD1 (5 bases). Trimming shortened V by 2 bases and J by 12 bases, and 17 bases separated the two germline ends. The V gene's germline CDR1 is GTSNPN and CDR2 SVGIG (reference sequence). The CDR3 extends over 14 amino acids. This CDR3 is CAWSQDSSRLPLHF. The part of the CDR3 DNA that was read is TGTGCCTGGAGTCAAGACAGTTCCCGTTTACCC. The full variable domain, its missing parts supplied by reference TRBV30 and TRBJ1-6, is SQTIHQWPATLVQPVGSPLSLECTVEGTSNPNLYWYRQAAGRGLQLLFYSVGIGQISSEVPQNLSASRPQDRQFILSSKKLLLSDSGFYLCAWSQDSSRLPLHFGNGTRLTVT.

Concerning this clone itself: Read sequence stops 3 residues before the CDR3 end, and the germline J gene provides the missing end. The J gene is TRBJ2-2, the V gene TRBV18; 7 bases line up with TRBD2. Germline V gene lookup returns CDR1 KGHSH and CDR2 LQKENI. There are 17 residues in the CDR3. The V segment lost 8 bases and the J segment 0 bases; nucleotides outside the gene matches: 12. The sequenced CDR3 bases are TGTGCCAGCACAGTACTATTAGCGGGCCCGAACACCGGGGAG. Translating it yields CASTVLLAGPNTGE. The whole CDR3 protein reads CASTVLLAGPNTGELFF.

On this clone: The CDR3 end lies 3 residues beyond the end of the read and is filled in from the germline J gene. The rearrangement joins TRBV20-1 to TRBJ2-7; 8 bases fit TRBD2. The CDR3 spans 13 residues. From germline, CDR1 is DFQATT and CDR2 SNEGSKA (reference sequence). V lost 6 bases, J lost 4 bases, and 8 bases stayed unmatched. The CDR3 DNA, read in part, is TGCAGTGCACCGGGACTAGTGGATTACGAG. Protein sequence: CSAPGLVDYE. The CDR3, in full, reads CSAPGLVDYEQYF.

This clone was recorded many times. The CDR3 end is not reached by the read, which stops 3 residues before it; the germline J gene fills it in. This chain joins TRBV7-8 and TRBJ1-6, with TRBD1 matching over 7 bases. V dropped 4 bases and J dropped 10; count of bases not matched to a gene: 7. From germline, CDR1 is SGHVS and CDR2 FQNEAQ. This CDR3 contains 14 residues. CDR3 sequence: CASSSTGSSSPLHF. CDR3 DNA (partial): TGTGCCAGCAGCTCGACAGGGTCAAGCTCACCC.

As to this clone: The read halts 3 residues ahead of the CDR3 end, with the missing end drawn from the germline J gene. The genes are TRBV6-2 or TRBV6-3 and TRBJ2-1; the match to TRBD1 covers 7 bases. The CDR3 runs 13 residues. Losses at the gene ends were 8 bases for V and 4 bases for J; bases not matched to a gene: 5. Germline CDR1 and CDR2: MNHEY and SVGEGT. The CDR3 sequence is CASEQGFYNEQFF. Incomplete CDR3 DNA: TGTGCCAGCGAACAGGGGTTTTACAATGAG.

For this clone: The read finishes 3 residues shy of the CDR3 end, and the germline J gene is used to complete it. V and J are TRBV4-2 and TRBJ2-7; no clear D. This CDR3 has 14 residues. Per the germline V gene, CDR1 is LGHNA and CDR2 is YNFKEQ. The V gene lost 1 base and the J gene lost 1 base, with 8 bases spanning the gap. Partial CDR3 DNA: TGTGCCAGCAGCCAAGGTGTCGGGTCCTACGAG. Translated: CASSQGVGSYE. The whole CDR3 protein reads CASSQGVGSYEQYF.

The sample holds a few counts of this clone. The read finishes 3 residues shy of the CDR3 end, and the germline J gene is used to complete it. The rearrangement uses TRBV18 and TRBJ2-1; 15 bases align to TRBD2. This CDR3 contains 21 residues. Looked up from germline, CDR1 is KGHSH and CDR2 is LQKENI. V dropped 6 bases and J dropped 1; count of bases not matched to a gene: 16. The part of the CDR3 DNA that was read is TGTGCCAGCTCGTTCACCGGGACTAGCGGGAGGCTTCTCGGTTCCTACAATGAG. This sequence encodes CASSFTGTSGRLLGSYNE. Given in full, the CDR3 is CASSFTGTSGRLLGSYNEQFF.